The source of this T cell receptor beta chain is a study of T-cell memory formation after mild COVID-19. About this clonotype itself: Its cognate antigen is unknown.

5'RACE with constant-segment primers built TCRalpha and TCRbeta cDNA libraries with UMIs. Each CDR3 protein is one row after TCRdb ran MiXCR on the 5' RACE reads. The table has over 450,000 distinct CDR3 sequences, around 21% seen once. Broader study findings: Day 15 to 85 contracting clones showed balanced CD4/CD8; day 15 to 37 expanders favored CD4+. Shrinking CD4+ clones resided mostly in CM and EM, and CD8+ ones in EMRA. Cross-reactive memory seemingly joined, as some responding clones were found in pre-infection memory.

This CDR3 comprises 16 residues. Trimming cost V 0 bases and J 0 bases, with 9 bases left between them. Per the germline V gene, CDR1 is MGHRA and CDR2 is YSYEKL. This clonotype originated in an adult woman who had mild COVID-19 (a few samples of this study predate the infection). Cell type and time point are not known. The specimen sequenced was PBMCs or a T cell subset sorted from them (not recorded which). The chain couples TRBV4-1 to TRBJ2-4, with no clear D. CDR3 amino acids: CASSQDWQLAKNIQYF. CDR3 nucleotide sequence: TGCGCCAGCAGCCAAGATTGGCAACTAGCCAAAAACATTCAGTACTTC.